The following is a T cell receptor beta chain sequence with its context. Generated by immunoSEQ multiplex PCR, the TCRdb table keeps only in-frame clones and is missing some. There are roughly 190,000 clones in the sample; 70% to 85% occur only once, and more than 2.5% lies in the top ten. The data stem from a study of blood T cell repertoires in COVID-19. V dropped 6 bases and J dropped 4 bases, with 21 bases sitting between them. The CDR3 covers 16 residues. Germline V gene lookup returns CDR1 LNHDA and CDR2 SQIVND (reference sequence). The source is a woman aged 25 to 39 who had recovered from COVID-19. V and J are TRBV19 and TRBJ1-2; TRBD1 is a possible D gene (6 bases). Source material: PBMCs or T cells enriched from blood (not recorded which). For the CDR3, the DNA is TGTGCCAGTAGCCCTCTTTTGGGATCGACAGGCTATGGCTACACCTTC. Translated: CASSPLLGSTGYGYTF.